This section outlines one T cell receptor beta chain sequence together with its context. What this receptor recognizes is not known. Base qualities are not recorded, but no much larger clone differs from it by a single base. The sample was run on an Illumina HiSeq 1500. TCRdb reworked the public reads: Q25 trimming with fastp, MiXCR clone assembly, productive beta chains retained. Rows with one shared CDR3 protein collapse into an entry with the most common genes and DNA. The sample table holds 510,000 or so distinct CDR3 sequences, of which about 30% were seen once. The ten largest clones represent about 13% of the sample. Trimmed from V: 3 bases; trimmed from J: 5 bases; junction bases lacking a gene match: 8. The CDR3 holds 16 amino acids from the cysteine to the phenylalanine. The DNA shown is the 48-base CDR3, in frame from base 1. CDR1 and CDR2 are read off the germline V gene as SGHRS and YFSETQ.

This sample is part of a study of T cell repertoires in cytomegalovirus infection (dated by TCRdb to between 2018 and 2021). About the study as a whole: The HLA type of each donor mattered for the analysis, because public TCR beta signatures pointed to carriage of CMV infection along with the matching HLA type.

Study-wide findings and limitations: The ex vivo response was dominated by HLA-C-restricted CMV-specific TCR beta clonotypes, which also provided the single most frequent clonotype in two of eight donors. Carriers of CMV infection plus the relevant HLA type were discriminated by the cumulative frequency of public TCR beta family members in the study cohort and in an independent approximately 400-donor cohort.

The sequence was collected from a human donor in good health (CMV status not recorded). Some clones in this sample may be carry-over from other donors' samples. Sequencing used PBMCs. This sequence uses TRBV5-1 and TRBJ2-1, with 10 bases aligning to TRBD2. The CDR3: CASSSPLAGSHNEQFF. The DNA sequence reads TGCGCCAGCAGCTCACCACTAGCGGGGTCTCACAATGAGCAGTTCTTC. The full variable domain, completed from the reference TRBV5-1 and TRBJ2-1 proteins outside the CDR3, reads KAGVTQTPRYLIKTRGQQVTLSCSPISGHRSVSWYQQTPGQGLQFLFEYFSETQRNKGNFPGRFSGRQFSNSRSEMNVSTLELGDSALYLCASSSPLAGSHNEQFFGPGTRLTVL.